These 2 T cell receptor beta chains originate from one sample sequenced in a study of shared clonotypes between healthy human individuals. Naive CD8 cells lacked CD45RO and underwent positive selection for CCR7, leaving out terminally differentiated effector memory CD45RA+ cells. Profiled with immunoSEQ multiplex PCR; TCRdb holds only in-frame clones, not every one. There are about 2,200,000 clones in the sample; 85% to 95% occur only once, and under 2% lies in the top ten. Input material: naive CD8+ T cells from PBMCs. Receptors were obtained from a man between 18 and 35 years old in good health. Some clones in this sample may be carry-over from other donors' samples.

The CDR3 spells CASSLSSSGAGEQYF. The CDR3 DNA follows: TGTGCCAGCAGCTTGTCATCTAGCGGAGCGGGCGAGCAGTACTTC. The chain joins TRBV5-8 to TRBJ2-7; 7 positions agree with TRBD2. This CDR3 is built from 15 residues. The germline CDR1 and CDR2 sequences are SGHTS and YDEGEE. The J segment lost 6 bases and the V segment lost 1 base, leaving 10 bases of the junction unmatched.

This clone was seen once. This sequence joins TRBV7-9 and TRBJ2-5; D could derive from TRBD1 or TRBD2 (5 bases each). The CDR3 runs 15 residues. From germline, CDR1 is SEHNR and CDR2 FQNEAQ (reference sequence). The V and J ends lost 4 bases and 4 bases respectively, with 16 bases between them. This CDR3 reads CASSSTLGDPETQYF. The CDR3 region has the DNA TGTGCCAGCAGCTCGACGCTGGGGGACCCAGAGACCCAGTACTTC.